The rows below give T cell receptor beta chains drawn from one sample of a study of T cells in Graves' hyperthyroidism and ophthalmopathy. Each CDR3 protein is one row after TCRdb ran MiXCR on the multiplex PCR reads. Counted here are a few hundred thousand distinct CDR3 sequences, around 46% occurring once; the ten biggest clones make up just over 8%. The material sequenced was peripheral blood or thyroid tissue (not recorded which). The origin of the receptors is a woman between 18 and 29 years old with Graves' hyperthyroidism. CDR3s include the opening cysteine and the closing phenylalanine or tryptophan.

v_call	cdr3_length	cdr3_aa
TRBV7-9	15	CASSRGRGTGETQYF
TRBV9	12	CASGGAYYGYTF
TRBV7-2	13	CASSLEVRGTQYF
TRBV7-9	13	CASSTLGYQPQHF
TRBV20-1	12	CSARGHHEKLFF
TRBV4-1	14	CASSQGGGGQPQHF
TRBV12-5	15	CASGPRTSGQETQYF
TRBV19	15	CASSIPGFSGNTIYF
TRBV25-1	16	CASSEIGTASRYGYTF
TRBV12-5	13	CARGQDGNTEAFF
TRBV7-9	13	CASSRTGYYGYTF
TRBV2	16	CASSLERALANYEQYF
TRBV29-1	10	CSVLQGGAFF
TRBV2	15	CASSDADTLNTEAFF
TRBV7-3	14	CASSLLAGGGTQYF